The 2 T cell receptor beta chains presented below share a single source sample, sequenced in a study of shared clonotypes between healthy human individuals (TCRdb year 2020). Libraries were constructed by the immunoSEQ multiplex PCR assay. In TCRdb, the immuneACCESS table is reduced to in-frame sequences with V and J assigned. These tables do not hold every clone; where another copy was compared, an unresolved V gene accounts for under half, and the others remain unexplained. Across this sample there are some 480,000 clones, with approximately 79% seen only once. The ten largest clones represent over 9.5% of the sample. Sequencing was carried out using PBMCs. The receptors come from a woman aged 40 to 50 in good health. Some clones in this sample may be carry-over from other donors' samples.

The rearrangement links TRBV7-9 to TRBJ2-7, with 8 bases fitting TRBD2. V was clipped by 6 bases and J by 5 bases; unmatched bases: 3. CDR1 and CDR2 from the germline V gene are SEHNR and FQNEAQ (reference sequence). The CDR3 has 12 amino acids. The CDR3 spells CASSIGRDEQYF. As DNA, the CDR3 is TGTGCCAGCAGTATCGGGAGGGACGAGCAGTACTTC. Combining the CDR3 with reference TRBV7-9 and TRBJ2-7 gives the whole variable domain DTGVSQNPRHKITKRGQNVTFRCDPISEHNRLYWYRQTLGQGPEFLTYFQNEAQLEKSRLLSDRFSAERPKGSFSTLEIQRTEQGDSAMYLCASSIGRDEQYFGPGTRLTVT.

In this sample, this clone turned up a few times. The chain has TRBV18 and TRBJ1-1; 8 positions match TRBD1. V shed 1 base, J shed 3 bases, and the junction held 1 base outside the gene matches. Germline CDR1 is KGHSH and CDR2 is LQKENI. This CDR3 region has 14 residues. CDR3 nucleotides: TGTGCCAGCTCACCACGGGACAGGTACACTGAAGCTTTCTTT. The encoded protein is CASSPRDRYTEAFF.